In its sample, the clone carrying this T cell receptor (beta chain) was seen many times. Antigen: not known. TCRdb analysed the reads with MiXCR anew, one entry per CDR3 protein. Of 290,000 or so distinct CDR3 sequences in the sample, around 10% are singletons; the top ten hold approximately 2.3%. This record belongs to a study of T cell repertoires in cytomegalovirus infection. On the study more broadly: Evidence of both CMV infection and a matching HLA type came from public TCR beta signatures.

The CDR3 contains 17 residues. Trimming removed 0 bases from V and 3 bases from J, with 19 bases in between. Germline-derived CDR1 and CDR2 are DFQATT and SNEGSKA (reference sequence). Findings of the study overall: It was HLA-C-restricted CMV-specific TCR beta clonotypes that dominated the response ex vivo. Totalled public TCR beta family frequency picked out people who carried CMV plus the relevant HLA.

The sequenced sample consisted of PBMCs. This clonotype originated in a human donor in good health (CMV status not recorded). Some clones in this sample may be carry-over from other donors' samples. The genes are TRBV20-1 and TRBJ2-3, with D perhaps matching TRBD2 (6 bases). The CDR3 loop is CSARDRGSSIRTDTQYF. The CDR3 bases are TGCAGTGCTAGAGATCGGGGGTCAAGTATTCGGACAGATACGCAGTATTTT.